Here is one T cell receptor (beta chain) with its context. As yet, its antigen is unknown. Trimming removed 5 bases from V and 3 bases from J; junction bases left unmatched: 7. This CDR3 has 15 residues. CDR1 SGHAT and CDR2 FQNNGV come from the germline V gene. The data belong to a study of cytomegalovirus exposure and HLA in healthy donors. Study-level findings and limits: Across all donors, roughly uniform sequencing depth was an assumption of the presence/absence analyses.

PCR employed 60 Vbeta and 13 Jbeta primers. Assay: immunoSEQ multiplex PCR; the TCRdb copy retains only in-frame clones and omits some. The table records around 96,000 clones, approximately 80% of them present only once. The sample consisted of PBMCs. This clonotype originated in a man aged 18 to 29 in good health and CMV-seronegative. The V call is TRBV11-2, the J call TRBJ2-3; 8 bases match TRBD1. Written as DNA, the CDR3 is TGTGCCAGCAGCCCTTACAGGGGGGTGACAGATACGCAGTATTTT. This encodes CASSPYRGVTDTQYF.